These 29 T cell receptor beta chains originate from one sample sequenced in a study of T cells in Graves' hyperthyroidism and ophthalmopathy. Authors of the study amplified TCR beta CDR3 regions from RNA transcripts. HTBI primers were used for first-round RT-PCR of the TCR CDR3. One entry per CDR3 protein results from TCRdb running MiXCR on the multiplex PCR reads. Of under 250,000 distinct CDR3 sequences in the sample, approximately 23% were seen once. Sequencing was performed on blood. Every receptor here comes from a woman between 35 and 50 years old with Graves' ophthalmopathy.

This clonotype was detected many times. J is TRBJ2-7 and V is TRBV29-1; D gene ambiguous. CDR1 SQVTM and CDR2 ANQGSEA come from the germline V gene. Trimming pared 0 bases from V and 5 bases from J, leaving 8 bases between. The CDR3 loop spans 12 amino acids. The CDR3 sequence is CSVEDSANEQYF. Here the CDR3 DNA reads TGCAGCGTTGAAGATTCAGCAAACGAGCAGTACTTC.

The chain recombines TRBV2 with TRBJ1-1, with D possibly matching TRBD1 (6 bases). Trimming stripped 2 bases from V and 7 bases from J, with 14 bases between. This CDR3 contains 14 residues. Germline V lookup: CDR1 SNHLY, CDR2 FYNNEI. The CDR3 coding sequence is TGTGCCAGCAGTGAACAGGGGTCTTATGGTGAAGCTTTCTTT. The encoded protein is CASSEQGSYGEAFF.

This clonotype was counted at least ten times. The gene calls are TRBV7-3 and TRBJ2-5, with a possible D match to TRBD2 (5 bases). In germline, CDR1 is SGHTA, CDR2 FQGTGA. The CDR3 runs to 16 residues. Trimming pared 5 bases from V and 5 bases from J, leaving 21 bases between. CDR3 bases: TGTGCCAGCAGCCAGAGTGGAGGCAATACGGGCGAGACCCAGTACTTC. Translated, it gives CASSQSGGNTGETQYF.

CDR3 in DNA: TGTGCCACCAGCAGAGATTTTGGCACCGGGGAGCTGTTTTTT. It translates to CATSRDFGTGELFF. This chain uses TRBV24-1 with TRBJ2-2; D call uncertain. The CDR3 contains 14 residues. Germline CDR1 is KGHDR and CDR2 is SFDVKD. V gave up 7 bases and J gave up 4 bases, with 12 bases separating them.

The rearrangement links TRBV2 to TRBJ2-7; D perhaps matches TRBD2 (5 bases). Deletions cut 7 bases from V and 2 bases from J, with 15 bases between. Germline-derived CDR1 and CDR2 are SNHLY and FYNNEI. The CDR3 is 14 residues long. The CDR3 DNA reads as TGTGCCAGCACCGGAGGCACCTATCCCTACGAGCAGTACTTC. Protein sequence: CASTGGTYPYEQYF.

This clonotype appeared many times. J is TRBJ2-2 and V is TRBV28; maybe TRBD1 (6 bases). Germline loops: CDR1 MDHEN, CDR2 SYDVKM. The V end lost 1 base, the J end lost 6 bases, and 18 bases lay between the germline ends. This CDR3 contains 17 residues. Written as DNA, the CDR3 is TGTGCCAGCAGTTTATTTTATAGACAGGTCGGGGCCGGGGAGCTGTTTTTT. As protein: CASSLFYRQVGAGELFF. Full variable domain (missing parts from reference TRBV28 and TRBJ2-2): DVKVTQSSRYLVKRTGEKVFLECVQDMDHENMFWYRQDPGLGLRLIYFSYDVKMKEKGDIPEGYSVSREKKERFSLILESASTNQTSMYLCASSLFYRQVGAGELFFGEGSRLTVL.

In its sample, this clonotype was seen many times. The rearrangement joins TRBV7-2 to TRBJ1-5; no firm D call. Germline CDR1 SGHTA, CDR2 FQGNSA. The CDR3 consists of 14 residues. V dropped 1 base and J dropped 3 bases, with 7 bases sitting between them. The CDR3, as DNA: TGTGCCAGCAGCTTAGGAGGGCACAATCAGCCCCAGCATTTT. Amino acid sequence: CASSLGGHNQPQHF.

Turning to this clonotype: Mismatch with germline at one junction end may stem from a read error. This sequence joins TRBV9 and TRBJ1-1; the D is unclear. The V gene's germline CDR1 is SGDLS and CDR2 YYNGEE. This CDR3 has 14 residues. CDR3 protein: CASSSRPGNTEAYF. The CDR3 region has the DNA TGTGCCAGCAGCTCCCGACCCGGGAACACTGAAGCTTACTTT.

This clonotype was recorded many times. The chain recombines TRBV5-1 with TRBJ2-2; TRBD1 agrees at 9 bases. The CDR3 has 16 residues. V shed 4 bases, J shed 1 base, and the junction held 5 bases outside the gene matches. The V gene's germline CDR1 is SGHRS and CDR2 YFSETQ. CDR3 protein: CASSGTGGGNTGELFF. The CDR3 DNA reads TGCGCCAGCAGCGGTACAGGGGGCGGGAACACCGGGGAGCTGTTTTTT.

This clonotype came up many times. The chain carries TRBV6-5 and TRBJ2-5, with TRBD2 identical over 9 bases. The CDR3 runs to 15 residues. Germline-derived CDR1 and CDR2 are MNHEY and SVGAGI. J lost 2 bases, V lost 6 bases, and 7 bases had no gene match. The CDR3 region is CASRGAGGPQETQYF. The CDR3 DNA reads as TGTGCCAGCAGGGGGGCGGGAGGGCCTCAAGAGACCCAGTACTTC.

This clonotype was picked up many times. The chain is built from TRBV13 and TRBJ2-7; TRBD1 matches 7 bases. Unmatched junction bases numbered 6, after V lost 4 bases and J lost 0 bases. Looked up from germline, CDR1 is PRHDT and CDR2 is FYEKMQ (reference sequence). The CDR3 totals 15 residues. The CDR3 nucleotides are TGTGCCAGCAGCTCTCGGACAGGCGGCTCCTACGAGCAGTACTTC. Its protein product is CASSSRTGGSYEQYF. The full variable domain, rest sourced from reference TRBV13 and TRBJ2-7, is AAGVIQSPRHLIKEKRETATLKCYPIPRHDTVYWYQQGPGQDPQFLISFYEKMQSDKGSIPDRFSAQQFSDYHSELNMSSLELGDSALYFCASSSRTGGSYEQYFGPGTRLTVT.

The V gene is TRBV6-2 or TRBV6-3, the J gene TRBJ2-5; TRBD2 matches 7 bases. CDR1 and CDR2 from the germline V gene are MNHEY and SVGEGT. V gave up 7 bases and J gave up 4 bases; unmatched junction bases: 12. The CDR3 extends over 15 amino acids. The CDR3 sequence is CASNQSGGRGETQYF. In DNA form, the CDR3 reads TGTGCCAGCAACCAATCCGGGGGGAGAGGAGAGACCCAGTACTTC.

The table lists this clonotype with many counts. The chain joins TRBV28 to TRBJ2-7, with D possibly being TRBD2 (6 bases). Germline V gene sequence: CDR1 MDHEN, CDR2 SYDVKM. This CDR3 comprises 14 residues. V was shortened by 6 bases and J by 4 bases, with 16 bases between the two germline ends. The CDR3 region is CASSLGGSGYEQYF. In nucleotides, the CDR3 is TGTGCCAGCAGCCTCGGGGGTAGTGGGTACGAGCAGTACTTC. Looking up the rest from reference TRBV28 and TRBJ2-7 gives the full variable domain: DVKVTQSSRYLVKRTGEKVFLECVQDMDHENMFWYRQDPGLGLRLIYFSYDVKMKEKGDIPEGYSVSREKKERFSLILESASTNQTSMYLCASSLGGSGYEQYFGPGTRLTVT.

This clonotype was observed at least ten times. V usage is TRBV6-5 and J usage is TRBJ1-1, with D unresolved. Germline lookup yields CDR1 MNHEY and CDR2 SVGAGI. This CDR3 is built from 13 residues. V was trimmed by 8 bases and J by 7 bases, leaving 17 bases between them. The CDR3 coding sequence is TGTGCCAGCGCGTGGAGAGACCGCTTTGAAGCTTTCTTT. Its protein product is CASAWRDRFEAFF.

CDR3 amino acids: CASSINSGRAFEQYF. The CDR3, as DNA: TGTGCCAGTAGTATCAATAGCGGGAGGGCCTTCGAGCAGTACTTC. The chain recombines TRBV28 with TRBJ2-7, with 11 bases lining up with TRBD2. The CDR3 is 15 residues long. J lost 6 bases, V lost 9 bases, and 13 bases had no gene match. The V gene's germline CDR1 is MDHEN and CDR2 SYDVKM.

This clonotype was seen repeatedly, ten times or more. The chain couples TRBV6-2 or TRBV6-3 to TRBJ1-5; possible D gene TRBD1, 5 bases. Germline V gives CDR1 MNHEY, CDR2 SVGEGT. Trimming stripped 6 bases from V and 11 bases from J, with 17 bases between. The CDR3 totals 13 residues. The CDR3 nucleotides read TGTGCCAGCAGCCCGACGCTACGGGGGGCCCAGCATTTT. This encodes CASSPTLRGAQHF.

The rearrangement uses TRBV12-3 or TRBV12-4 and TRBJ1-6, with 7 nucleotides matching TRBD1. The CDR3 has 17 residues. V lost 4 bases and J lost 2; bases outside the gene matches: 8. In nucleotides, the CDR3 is TGTGCCAGCAGTTCCCGACAGGGTAGCACCTATAATTCACCCCTCCACTTT. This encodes CASSSRQGSTYNSPLHF.

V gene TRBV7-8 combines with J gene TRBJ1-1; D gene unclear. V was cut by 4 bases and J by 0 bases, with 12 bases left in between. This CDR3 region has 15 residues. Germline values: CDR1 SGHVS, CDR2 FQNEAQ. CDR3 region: CASSSPEDMNTEAFF. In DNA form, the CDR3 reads TGTGCCAGCAGCTCACCCGAGGATATGAACACTGAAGCTTTCTTT.

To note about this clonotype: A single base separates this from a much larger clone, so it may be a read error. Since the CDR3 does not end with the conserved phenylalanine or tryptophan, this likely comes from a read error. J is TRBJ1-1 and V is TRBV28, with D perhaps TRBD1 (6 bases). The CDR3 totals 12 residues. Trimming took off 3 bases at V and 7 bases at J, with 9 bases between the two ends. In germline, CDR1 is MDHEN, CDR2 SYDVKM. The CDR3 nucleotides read TGTGCCAGCAGTTTCGTACAGGGTGAAGCTTTCATT. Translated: CASSFVQGEAFI.

CDR3 sequence reads: CASSYRQEGNEQYF. Here the CDR3 DNA reads TGTGCCAGCAGTTACAGACAAGAGGGGAACGAGCAGTACTTC. The genes are TRBV6-5 and TRBJ2-7, with D possibly being TRBD1 or TRBD2 (5 bases each). This CDR3 is 14 amino acids long. The germline V gene has CDR1 MNHEY and CDR2 SVGAGI. The V end was cut by 2 bases, the J end by 5 bases, with 13 bases between.

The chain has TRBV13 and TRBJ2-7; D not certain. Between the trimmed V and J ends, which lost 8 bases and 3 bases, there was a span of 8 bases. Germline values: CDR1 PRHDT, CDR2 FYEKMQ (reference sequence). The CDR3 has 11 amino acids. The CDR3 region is CASGRRYEQYF. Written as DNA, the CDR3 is TGTGCCAGCGGACGCCGCTACGAGCAGTACTTC.

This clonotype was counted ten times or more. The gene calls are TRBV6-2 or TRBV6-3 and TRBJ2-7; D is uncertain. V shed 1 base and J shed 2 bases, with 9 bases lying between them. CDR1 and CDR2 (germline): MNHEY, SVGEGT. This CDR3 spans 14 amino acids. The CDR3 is CASSYYGETYEQYF. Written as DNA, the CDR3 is TGTGCCAGCAGTTACTACGGAGAAACCTACGAGCAGTACTTC.

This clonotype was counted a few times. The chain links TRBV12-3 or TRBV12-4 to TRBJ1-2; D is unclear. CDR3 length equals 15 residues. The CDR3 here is CVSSFPPTREDGYTF. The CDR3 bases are TGTGTCAGTAGTTTCCCACCGACACGGGAGGATGGCTACACCTTC.

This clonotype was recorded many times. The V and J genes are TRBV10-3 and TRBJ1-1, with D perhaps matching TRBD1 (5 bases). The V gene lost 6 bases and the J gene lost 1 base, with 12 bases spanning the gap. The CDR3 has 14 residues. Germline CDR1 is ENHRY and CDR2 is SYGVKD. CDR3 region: CAISPGGGNTEAFF. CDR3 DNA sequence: TGTGCCATCAGCCCCGGGGGGGGGAACACTGAAGCTTTCTTT.

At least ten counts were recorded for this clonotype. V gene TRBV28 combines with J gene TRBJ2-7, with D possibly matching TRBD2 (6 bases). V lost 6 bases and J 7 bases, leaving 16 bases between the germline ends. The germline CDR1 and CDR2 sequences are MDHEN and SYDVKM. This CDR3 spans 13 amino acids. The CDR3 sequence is CASRRLDVYEQYF. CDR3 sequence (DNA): TGTGCCAGCAGAAGACTAGATGTGTATGAGCAGTACTTC.

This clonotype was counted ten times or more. CDR3 region: CASSAGGVGVNTEAFF. The CDR3 bases are TGTGCCAGCAGTGCAGGGGGCGTGGGGGTTAACACTGAAGCTTTCTTT. This chain connects TRBV12-3 or TRBV12-4 to TRBJ1-1, with TRBD1 identical over 8 bases. V dropped 5 bases and J dropped 2; count of bases not matched to a gene: 10. CDR3 length: 16 amino acids.

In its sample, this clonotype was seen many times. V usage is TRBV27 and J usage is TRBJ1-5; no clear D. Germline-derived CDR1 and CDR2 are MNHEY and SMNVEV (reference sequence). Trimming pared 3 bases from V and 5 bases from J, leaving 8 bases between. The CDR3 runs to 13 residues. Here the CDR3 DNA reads TGTGCCAGCAGTTTGGCTACTCATCAGCCCCAGCATTTT. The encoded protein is CASSLATHQPQHF.

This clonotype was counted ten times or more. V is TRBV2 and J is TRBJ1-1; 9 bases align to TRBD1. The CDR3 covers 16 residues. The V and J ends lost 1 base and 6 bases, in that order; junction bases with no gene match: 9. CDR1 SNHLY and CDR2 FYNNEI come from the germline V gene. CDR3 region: CASSEGFERDRAEAFF. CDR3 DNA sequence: TGTGCCAGCAGTGAAGGGTTTGAACGGGACAGGGCTGAAGCTTTCTTT.

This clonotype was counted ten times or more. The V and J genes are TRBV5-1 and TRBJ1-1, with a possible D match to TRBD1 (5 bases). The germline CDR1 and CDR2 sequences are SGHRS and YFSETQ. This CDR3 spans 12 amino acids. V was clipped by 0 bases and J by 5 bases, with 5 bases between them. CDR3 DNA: TGCGCCAGCAGCTTGGACAGGACTGAAGCTTTCTTT. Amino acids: CASSLDRTEAFF.